This T cell receptor beta chain was obtained from a study of blood T cell repertoires in COVID-19. Germline CDR1 and CDR2: SGHDT and YYEEEE. J was trimmed by 8 bases and V by 5 bases; bases with no gene match: 0. This CDR3 has 11 amino acids. Repertoires were generated with immunoSEQ multiplex PCR, while TCRdb's copy carries only in-frame clones and drops some. In the table there are fewer than 60,000 clones, about 82% of which are singletons. The V call is TRBV5-6, the J call TRBJ2-3; TRBD2 matches at 9 bases. The sequenced sample consisted of peripheral blood. The clonotype comes from a human donor in a cohort sampled during active COVID-19. CDR3 bases: TGTGCCAGCAGAGCGGGAGGTACGCAGTATTTT. This sequence encodes CASRAGGTQYF.